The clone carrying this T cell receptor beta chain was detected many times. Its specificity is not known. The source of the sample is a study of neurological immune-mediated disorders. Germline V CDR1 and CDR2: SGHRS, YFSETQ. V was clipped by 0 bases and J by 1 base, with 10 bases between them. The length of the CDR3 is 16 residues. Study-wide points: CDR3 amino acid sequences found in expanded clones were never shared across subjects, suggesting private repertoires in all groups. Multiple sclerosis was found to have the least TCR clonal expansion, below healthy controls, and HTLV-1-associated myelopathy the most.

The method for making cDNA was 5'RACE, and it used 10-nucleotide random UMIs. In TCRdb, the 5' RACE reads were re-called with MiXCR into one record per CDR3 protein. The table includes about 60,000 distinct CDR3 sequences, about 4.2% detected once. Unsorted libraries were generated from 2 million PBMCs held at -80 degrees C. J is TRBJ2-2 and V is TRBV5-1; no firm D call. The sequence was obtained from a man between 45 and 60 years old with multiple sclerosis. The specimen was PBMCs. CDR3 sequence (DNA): TGCGCCAGCAGCTTGGCTCCCTTTGGGAACACCGGGGAGCTGTTTTTT. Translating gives CASSLAPFGNTGELFF.